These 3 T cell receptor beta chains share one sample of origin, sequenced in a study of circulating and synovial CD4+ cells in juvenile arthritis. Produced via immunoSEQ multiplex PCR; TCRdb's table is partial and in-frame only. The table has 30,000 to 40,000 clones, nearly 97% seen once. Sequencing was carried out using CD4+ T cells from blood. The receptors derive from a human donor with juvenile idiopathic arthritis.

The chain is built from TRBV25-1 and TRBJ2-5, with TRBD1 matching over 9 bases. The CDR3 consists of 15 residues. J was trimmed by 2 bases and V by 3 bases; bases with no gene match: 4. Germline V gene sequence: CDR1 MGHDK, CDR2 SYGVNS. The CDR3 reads CASSEGQGIQETQYF. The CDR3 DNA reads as TGTGCCAGCAGTGAGGGACAGGGTATTCAAGAGACCCAGTACTTC.

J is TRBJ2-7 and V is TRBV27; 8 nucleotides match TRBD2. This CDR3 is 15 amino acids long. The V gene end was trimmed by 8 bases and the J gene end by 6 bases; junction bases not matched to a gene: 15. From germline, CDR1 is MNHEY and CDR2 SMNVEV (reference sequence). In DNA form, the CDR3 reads TGTGCCAGCCGCGAAACCCGGGAGGGGTCCCGCGAGCAGTACTTC. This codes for CASRETREGSREQYF.

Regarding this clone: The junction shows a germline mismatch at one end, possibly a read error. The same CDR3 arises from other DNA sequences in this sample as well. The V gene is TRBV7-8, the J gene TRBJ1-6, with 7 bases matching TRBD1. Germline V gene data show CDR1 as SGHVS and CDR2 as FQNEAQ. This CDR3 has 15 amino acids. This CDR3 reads CASSFQGDSNSPLHF. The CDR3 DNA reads TGTGCCAGCAGCTTTCAGGGGGACTCCAATTCCCCCCTCCACTTT.